This T cell receptor beta chain emerged from a study of shared clonotypes between healthy human individuals. The CDR3 extends over 12 amino acids. The V gene lost 6 bases and the J gene lost 7 bases, with 10 bases spanning the gap. Germline V CDR1 and CDR2: SGHTA, FQGTGA. The table came from immunoSEQ multiplex PCR; TCRdb's copy has only in-frame clones and leaves some out. The sample lists more than 550,000 clones, over 60% occurring once. Donors included only healthy HIV-negative adults lacking recent acute infections or vaccinations. As regards this clone: The antigen is unknown.

Whole-study findings and limits: What limited the represented genetic and exposure-history diversity was the small number of donors. Richness estimates generally favored naive over memory subsets. Generation probabilities of non-shared clonotypes were lower (relative to those shared by all four donors).

This clonotype was obtained from a woman aged 25 to 45 in good health. V usage is TRBV7-3 and J usage is TRBJ2-1; either TRBD1 or TRBD2 may supply D (5 bases each). The source material was memory CD4+ T cells sorted from blood. Subset noted: CD45RA-negative fraction. The CDR3 loop is CASSTEGNEQFF. The CDR3 nucleotides read TGTGCCAGCAGTACTGAGGGGAATGAGCAGTTCTTC.